This T cell receptor beta chain appears in the sequencing data of a study of early T cells in non-severe SARS-CoV-2 infection. This clonotype showed up just a few times. Each CDR3 protein gets one entry after TCRdb re-called the 5' RACE reads with MiXCR. The sample shows more than 85,000 distinct CDR3 sequences, 16% of them seen only once. The V gene's germline CDR1 is SGHTA and CDR2 FQGNSA. Germline trimming cut 3 bases from V and 3 bases from J; bases unmatched to any gene: 0. The CDR3 totals 14 residues. Sample: whole blood, taken at baseline. The receptor was derived from an adult who was a healthcare worker with PCR-confirmed SARS-CoV-2 infection or an uninfected control (not recorded which). This chain connects TRBV7-2 to TRBJ2-5, with TRBD2 identical over 11 bases. This CDR3 is CASSLGLAEETQYF. The CDR3 bases are TGTGCCAGCAGCTTGGGACTAGCGGAAGAGACCCAGTACTTC. The full variable domain, rest sourced from reference TRBV7-2 and TRBJ2-5, is GAGVSQSPSNKVTEKGKDVELRCDPISGHTALYWYRQSLGQGLEFLIYFQGNSAPDKSGLPSDRFSAERTGGSVSTLTIQRTQQEDSAVYLCASSLGLAEETQYFGPGTRLLVL.